Shown below are 11 T cell receptor beta chains from a single sample sequenced in a study of cytomegalovirus exposure and HLA in healthy donors. The PCR had 60 Vbeta and 13 Jbeta primers. Libraries were prepared by immunoSEQ multiplex PCR; TCRdb keeps only in-frame clonotypes and omits some of them. There are about 140,000 clones in the sample; 76% occur only once, and about 1.7% lies in the top ten. Sequences were obtained from PBMCs. These receptors all come from a middle-aged man in good health and CMV-seronegative.

This chain joins TRBV5-7 and TRBJ1-2, with 10 bases fitting TRBD1. TRBV5-7 is given ORF status, its function remaining uncertain. CDR3 length: 16 amino acids. Trimming at V came to 0 bases and at J to 6 bases, leaving 8 bases not matched to a gene. CDR3 sequence: CASSLVDRGVDDGYTF. DNA of the CDR3: TGTGCCAGCAGCTTGGTGGACAGGGGGGTAGATGATGGCTACACCTTC.

This clone was seen a handful of times. The CDR3 reads CASSGASLVGEQFF. CDR3 DNA sequence: TGTGCCAGCAGCGGTGCTAGCCTAGTAGGGGAGCAGTTCTTC. The chain employs TRBV9 and TRBJ2-1, with a tentative D call TRBD2 (5 bases). This CDR3 comprises 14 residues. The V gene's germline CDR1 is SGDLS and CDR2 YYNGEE. V was shortened by 3 bases and J by 10 bases, with 17 bases between the two germline ends.

J is TRBJ1-1 and V is TRBV27; D is ambiguous. The germline V gene has CDR1 MNHEY and CDR2 SMNVEV (reference sequence). Between the trimmed V and J ends, which lost 0 bases and 5 bases, there was a span of 13 bases. The CDR3 totals 15 residues. CDR3 region: CASSLSGNGWTEAFF. In DNA form, the CDR3 reads TGTGCCAGCAGTTTATCCGGCAACGGGTGGACTGAAGCTTTCTTT.

The rearrangement uses TRBV25-1 and TRBJ1-1; 7 bases match TRBD1. Per the germline V gene, CDR1 is MGHDK and CDR2 is SYGVNS. CDR3 size: 14 residues. J lost 1 base, V lost 6 bases, and 5 bases had no gene match. The CDR3 spells CASRSDRANTEAFF. Written as DNA, the CDR3 is TGTGCCAGCAGATCCGACAGGGCGAACACTGAAGCTTTCTTT.

The V and J genes are TRBV9 and TRBJ2-5; 7 bases are a match to TRBD2. The end of the DNA is better explained by TRBJ2-7, so the J call may be wrong. Germline CDR1 and CDR2: SGDLS and YYNGEE. The CDR3 extends over 14 amino acids. CDR3 DNA: TGTGCCAGCAGCGTCGGGGGGTCCTCCTACGAGCAGTACTTC. It codes for CASSVGGSSYEQYF.

About this clone itself: At one of its ends the junction is not consistent with the germline gene, which may arise from a read error. The J gene is TRBJ1-2, the V gene TRBV19; 9 bases line up with TRBD1. This CDR3 has 16 residues. Germline CDR1 LNHDA, CDR2 SQIVND (reference sequence). CDR3: CASRRTGATLNYGYAF. The CDR3 region has the DNA TGTGCCAGTAGGCGGACAGGGGCTACCCTTAACTATGGCTACGCCTTC.

The chain carries TRBV6-5 and TRBJ2-7, with 7 positions matching TRBD1. V was clipped by 2 bases and J by 3 bases; unmatched bases: 4. This CDR3 comprises 14 residues. CDR1 and CDR2 (germline): MNHEY, SVGAGI. The CDR3, as DNA: TGTGCCAGCAGTTACGGGGCAGGGGGCTACGAGCAGTACTTC. This encodes CASSYGAGGYEQYF.

The sample holds a few counts of this clone. The genes are TRBV4-3 and TRBJ1-1; D is possibly TRBD1 (5 bases). CDR1 and CDR2 (germline): LGHNA, YSLEER. Trimming removed 4 bases at V and 3 bases at J, with 18 bases between. The CDR3 length is 16 residues. The chain's CDR3 is CASSRILDSPYTEAFF. The CDR3 region has the DNA TGCGCCAGCAGCCGAATACTTGACAGTCCCTACACTGAAGCTTTCTTT.

The sample holds one count of this clone. This chain links TRBV7-8 with TRBJ2-7; D gene uncertain. The CDR3 is 14 amino acids. CDR1 is SGHVS, CDR2 FQNEAQ, per germline. The V end lost 5 bases, the J end lost 6 bases, and 17 bases lay between the germline ends. CDR3 residues: CASSPYNTLVEQYF. The CDR3 bases are TGTGCCAGCAGCCCGTATAATACTCTAGTCGAGCAGTACTTC.

The V gene is TRBV10-3, the J gene TRBJ2-1, with D hard to call. The CDR3 has 14 amino acids. With 2 bases removed from V and 7 bases from J, the gap between germline ends came to 12 bases. Germline lookup yields CDR1 ENHRY and CDR2 SYGVKD. The CDR3 DNA follows: TGTGCCATCAGTGAGGTAGGAGTTGTAAATGAGCAGTTCTTC. Protein product: CAISEVGVVNEQFF.

V gene TRBV19 combines with J gene TRBJ2-7; D might be TRBD1 (6 bases). Between the trimmed V and J ends, which lost 3 bases and 4 bases, there was a span of 13 bases. CDR1 and CDR2 (germline): LNHDA, SQIVND (reference sequence). The CDR3 is 14 amino acids. The CDR3 protein is CASSITGTPYEQYF. CDR3 sequence (DNA): TGTGCCAGTAGTATCACCGGGACACCTTACGAGCAGTACTTC.